The 6 T cell receptor beta chains in this list originate from one sample, sequenced in a study of T cell changes during pregnancy in multiple sclerosis (dated by TCRdb to 2018 to 2020). Library preparation used the immunoSEQ multiplex PCR assay. TCRdb stores this immuneACCESS table with in-frame sequences only. Part of the clones is absent; in the studies checked, under half of the shortfall reflects unresolved V genes, and no reason is known for the rest. This sample gives roughly 60,000 clones in total; roughly 90% of them show up just once. 1.4% of the sample is in the top ten clones. Sequencing used peripheral blood, obtained in the second trimester of pregnancy. Receptor source: a female donor with multiple sclerosis, enrolled in a pregnancy study.

The chain is built from TRBV28 and TRBJ1-1; D may be TRBD1 (6 bases). CDR3 length equals 14 residues. CDR1 and CDR2 (germline): MDHEN, SYDVKM. Trimming took off 6 bases at V and 0 bases at J, with 11 bases between the two ends. CDR3 sequence: CASRRQDMNTEAFF. The DNA of the CDR3 is TGTGCCAGCAGGCGACAGGACATGAACACTGAAGCTTTCTTT.

This chain joins TRBV2 and TRBJ1-1; D possibly corresponds to TRBD1 (5 bases). V gave up 8 bases and J gave up 1 base, with 14 bases separating them. The CDR3 is 14 residues long. CDR1 SNHLY and CDR2 FYNNEI come from the germline V gene. The chain's CDR3 is CASGWGEGNTEAFF. The CDR3 DNA reads TGTGCCAGCGGTTGGGGGGAGGGGAACACTGAAGCTTTCTTT.

The J gene is TRBJ1-4, the V gene TRBV27; D might be TRBD1 (6 bases). The V gene lost 4 bases and the J gene lost 8 bases, with 17 bases spanning the gap. This CDR3 comprises 15 residues. Germline assignment: CDR1 MNHEY and CDR2 SMNVEV (reference sequence). The CDR3 spells CASSSTGHPGEKLFF. The CDR3 bases are TGTGCCAGCAGTTCAACGGGACACCCAGGGGAAAAACTGTTTTTT.

The rearrangement links TRBV6-4 to TRBJ2-1; 9 bases are a match to TRBD2. The CDR3 extends over 16 amino acids. The V gene end was trimmed by 0 bases and the J gene end by 0 bases; junction bases not matched to a gene: 0. The germline CDR1 and CDR2 sequences are MRHNA and SNTAGT. The CDR3 DNA follows: TGTGCCAGCAGTGACTCGACTAGCGGCTCCTACAATGAGCAGTTCTTC. It specifies CASSDSTSGSYNEQFF.

This clone appeared a few times. The chain links TRBV6-1 to TRBJ2-6, with D maybe TRBD1 (5 bases). The germline V gene encodes CDR1 MNHNS and CDR2 SASEGT. V lost 1 base, J lost 1 base, and 5 bases lay in between. The CDR3 totals 15 residues. The CDR3: CASSEGQSGANVLTF. The CDR3 DNA reads TGTGCCAGCAGTGAAGGACAGTCTGGGGCCAACGTCCTGACTTTC.

CDR3 in amino acids: CASGNLQGMETQYF. The CDR3 nucleotides are TGTGCCAGCGGAAATCTACAGGGGATGGAGACCCAGTACTTC. The chain uses TRBV28 and TRBJ2-5; 7 nucleotides align to TRBD1. CDR3 size: 14 residues. Germline values: CDR1 MDHEN, CDR2 SYDVKM. The ends lost 8 bases at V and 5 bases at J; junction bases unmatched: 11.